This entry lists 13 T cell receptor beta chains sequenced from one sample in a study of Ad26.COV2.S vaccination and SARS-CoV-2 variants. Here immunoSEQ multiplex PCR was the method, and the copy in TCRdb shows in-frame clones only, minus some. The data show 350,000 to 400,000 clones, less than 90% seen once. Treatment described: 19 received Ad26.COV2.S at low or high dose, single or two shots; roughly 5 received placebo; per-sample allocation not given. Sampling was done on day 63 after the first vaccine or placebo injection. The specimen comprised peripheral blood, sampled in a trial of Ad26.COV2.S vaccine versus placebo. Receptors originate from a person between 18 and 65 years old who received the Ad26.COV2.S COVID-19 vaccine or a placebo.

V is TRBV6-5 and J is TRBJ1-3; the D gene is possibly TRBD1 (5 bases). V lost 6 bases, J lost 2 bases, and 11 bases lay in between. The CDR3 contains 14 residues. Germline V lookup: CDR1 MNHEY, CDR2 SVGAGI. The CDR3 DNA reads TGTGCCAGCAGGCCGACGGGGCCTGGAAACACCATATATTTT. It is translated as CASRPTGPGNTIYF.

The chain links TRBV29-1 to TRBJ2-3; D is possibly TRBD1 (6 bases). V shed 8 bases and J shed 3 bases, with 9 bases lying between them. Germline V lookup: CDR1 SQVTM, CDR2 ANQGSEA. The CDR3 runs 11 residues. CDR3 sequence: CSYQGTDTQYF. DNA of the CDR3: TGCAGCTACCAGGGGACAGATACGCAGTATTTT.

The chain joins TRBV7-8 to TRBJ1-6; 7 nucleotides line up with TRBD1. This CDR3 has 15 amino acids. The V segment lost 4 bases and the J segment 9 bases; nucleotides outside the gene matches: 9. CDR1 and CDR2 (germline): SGHVS, FQNEAQ. The CDR3 here is CASSSTTGSGSPLHF. The CDR3 DNA reads TGTGCCAGCAGCTCGACGACAGGGTCAGGTTCACCCCTCCACTTT.

The V gene is TRBV6-2 or TRBV6-3, the J gene TRBJ2-1, with 7 bases lining up with TRBD2. With 5 bases clipped from V and 9 bases from J, the junction kept 10 bases outside the gene matches. In germline, CDR1 is MNHEY, CDR2 SVGEGT. This CDR3 region has 14 residues. As DNA, the CDR3 is TGTGCCAGCAGTCCCCGACTAGCCGCCTTTGAGCAGTTCTTC. Protein product: CASSPRLAAFEQFF.

This chain connects TRBV3-1 (or the pseudogene TRBV3-2) to TRBJ1-2; D is ambiguous. Trimming removed 6 bases from V and 8 bases from J, with 16 bases in between. CDR3 length: 13 residues. Per germline, CDR1 LGHDT and CDR2 YNNKEL (reference sequence). CDR3 DNA: TGTGCCAGCAGAAAAGATGGATCTCGGGGCTACACCTTC. This codes for CASRKDGSRGYTF.

V usage is TRBV7-9 and J usage is TRBJ2-3; D possibly matches TRBD1 or TRBD2 (5 bases each). Germline CDR1 and CDR2: SEHNR and FQNEAQ (reference sequence). This CDR3 is built from 15 residues. The V end lost 6 bases, the J end lost 4 bases, and 17 bases lay between the germline ends. The CDR3 region has the DNA TGTGCCAGCAGAGGTGGCAGGGAGAGGTCAGATACGCAGTATTTT. Translation: CASRGGRERSDTQYF.

V usage is TRBV19 and J usage is TRBJ1-5; 8 positions agree with TRBD1. Germline CDR1 LNHDA, CDR2 SQIVND (reference sequence). With 5 bases clipped from V and 0 bases from J, the junction kept 6 bases outside the gene matches. CDR3 length equals 16 residues. CDR3 in DNA: TGTGCCAGTAGTGATCAGGGGGCTTTTAGCAATCAGCCCCAGCATTTT. Translated: CASSDQGAFSNQPQHF. The variable domain in full, completed from reference TRBV19 and TRBJ1-5, reads DGGITQSPKYLFRKEGQNVTLSCEQNLNHDAMYWYRQDPGQGLRLIYYSQIVNDFQKGDIAEGYSVSREKKESFPLTVTSAQKNPTAFYLCASSDQGAFSNQPQHFGDGTRLSIL.

This clone appeared a few times. V gene TRBV7-2 combines with J gene TRBJ2-2; a weak D match, TRBD2 (6 bases). Germline assignment: CDR1 SGHTA and CDR2 FQGNSA. V was pared by 5 bases and J by 7 bases, with 14 bases between. The CDR3 length is 14 residues. The CDR3 sequence is CASSLMGGDGELFF. For the CDR3, the DNA is TGTGCCAGCAGCCTGATGGGCGGGGACGGGGAGCTGTTTTTT.

The chain has TRBV7-2 and TRBJ1-2, with 9 bases fitting TRBD1. Trimming removed 5 bases from V and 5 bases from J; junction bases left unmatched: 9. Germline-derived CDR1 and CDR2 are SGHTA and FQGNSA. CDR3 length: 15 residues. CDR3 bases: TGTGCCAGCAGCCTCCCCAAAGACAGGGGGTATGGCTACACCTTC. It encodes CASSLPKDRGYGYTF. The variable domain in full, completed from reference TRBV7-2 and TRBJ1-2, reads GAGVSQSPSNKVTEKGKDVELRCDPISGHTALYWYRQSLGQGLEFLIYFQGNSAPDKSGLPSDRFSAERTGGSVSTLTIQRTQQEDSAVYLCASSLPKDRGYGYTFGSGTRLTVV.

The chain has TRBV11-3 and TRBJ2-1; D remains unclear. CDR3 length equals 14 residues. V was trimmed by 5 bases and J by 4 bases, leaving 12 bases between them. The germline gives CDR1 SGHNT, CDR2 YENEEA. The CDR3: CASSPNGPYNEQFF. The DNA of the CDR3 is TGTGCCAGCAGCCCCAATGGGCCTTACAATGAGCAGTTCTTC.

The chain couples TRBV3-1 (or the pseudogene TRBV3-2) to TRBJ2-5; 9 bases agree with TRBD2. The germline CDR1 and CDR2 sequences are LGHDT and YNNKEL (reference sequence). The J segment lost 2 bases and the V segment lost 0 bases, leaving 7 bases of the junction unmatched. This CDR3 has 17 residues. CDR3 protein: CASSQDIAGEIQETQYF. The CDR3 region has the DNA TGTGCCAGCAGCCAAGATATAGCGGGGGAGATACAAGAGACCCAGTACTTC.

This clone was observed once. This chain links TRBV6-5 with TRBJ2-7; D not resolved. Trimming left V 6 bases short and J 0 bases short, with 9 bases between. The CDR3 has 13 amino acids. Germline V gives CDR1 MNHEY, CDR2 SVGAGI. The CDR3 DNA sequence: TGTGCCAGCAGAGCAGGAATCTCCTACGAGCAGTACTTC. Protein product: CASRAGISYEQYF.

The genes are TRBV10-2 and TRBJ2-5, with 10 bases matching TRBD2. The CDR3 runs 15 residues. Germline V lookup: CDR1 WSHSY, CDR2 SAAADI. Trimming at V came to 4 bases and at J to 7 bases, leaving 9 bases not matched to a gene. The CDR3 region has the DNA TGCGCCAGCAGTGCAAATAGCGGGGGGACAGGGACCCAGTACTTC. It codes for CASSANSGGTGTQYF.